These 3 T cell receptor beta chains were sequenced from one sample in a study of blood T cell repertoires in COVID-19. This table comes from immunoSEQ multiplex PCR, and its TCRdb copy is limited to in-frame clones, with some not included. The data contain about 85,000 clones, around 87% of them singletons. Sequencing was done on a sample of peripheral blood. The receptors shown here come from a woman aged 80 or over with active or convalescent COVID-19.

The rearrangement uses TRBV18 and TRBJ2-1; 8 bases align to TRBD2. This CDR3 has 13 residues. The V segment lost 7 bases and the J segment 10 bases; nucleotides outside the gene matches: 9. Germline CDR1 is KGHSH and CDR2 is LQKENI. This CDR3 reads CASLRSAGVEQFF. The CDR3 region has the DNA TGTGCCAGCTTACGGTCAGCGGGAGTGGAGCAGTTCTTC.

This chain links TRBV12-3 or TRBV12-4 with TRBJ1-1, with TRBD1 as a possible D gene (5 bases). This CDR3 is 13 amino acids long. The V gene lost 6 bases and the J gene lost 6 bases, with 14 bases spanning the gap. The CDR3 nucleotides are TGTGCCAGCAGCCCAGGGAAGTCGGCTGAAGCTTTCTTT. Protein product: CASSPGKSAEAFF.

This chain joins TRBV28 and TRBJ1-5; 9 bases match TRBD1. The CDR3 extends over 18 amino acids. CDR1 and CDR2 (germline): MDHEN, SYDVKM. The V gene end was trimmed by 6 bases and the J gene end by 2 bases; junction bases not matched to a gene: 14. The chain's CDR3 is CASSQTGTGKYGNQPQHF. CDR3 nucleotides: TGTGCCAGCAGCCAAACCGGGACAGGGAAATATGGCAATCAGCCCCAGCATTTT.